The clone carrying this T cell receptor beta chain was counted between two and nine times. Antigen unknown. Then a second PCR, running roughly 7 to 11 cycles, was carried out with a sample-barcoded 5' primer and a J-beta primer mix. TCRdb re-derived calls from the 5' RACE reads in MiXCR, one entry per CDR3 protein. The sample consists of hundreds of thousands of distinct CDR3 sequences, 40% to 45% of them appearing once. This entry belongs to a study of blood T cells in healthy people across ages. No fewer than 6 million PBMCs went into each sample. Study-level findings and limits: CMV status of donors was not determined, possibly confounding expanded clonotype changes. Higher diversity, along with more naive CD4+ cells, distinguished long-lived donors from aged donors. Diversity was estimated from one million T cells, and these estimates were considered underestimates.

CDR3 length equals 15 residues. The ends were cut back, 5 bases at V and 4 bases at J, with 15 bases in the middle. Germline V gene sequence: CDR1 MNHEY, CDR2 SMNVEV (reference sequence). Sequencing was done on a sample of blood. The receptor was isolated from a man at least 80 years old in good health. V and J are TRBV27 and TRBJ1-5; D is perhaps TRBD1 (5 bases). The CDR3 bases are TGTGCCAGCAGTCCTTACGGGGACGGAAATCAGCCCCAGCATTTT. Protein sequence: CASSPYGDGNQPQHF.